This passage covers 15 T cell receptor beta chains from one sample sequenced in a study of blood T cells in healthy people across ages. Through a sample-barcoded 5' primer and a J-beta primer mix, a second PCR was run for 7 to 11 cycles. TCRdb reprocessed the 5' RACE reads with MiXCR, giving one entry per CDR3 protein. The table includes 600,000 or so distinct CDR3 sequences, around 21% detected once. The material sequenced was blood. The receptors here all came from a man aged 65 to 85 in good health.

V is TRBV19 and J is TRBJ2-5; D unresolved. V gave up 1 base and J gave up 1 base, with 13 bases separating them. From germline, CDR1 is LNHDA and CDR2 SQIVND (reference sequence). CDR3 length equals 16 residues. The CDR3 here is CASSIGRQIFQETQYF. The CDR3 DNA follows: TGTGCCAGTAGTATAGGTCGGCAGATATTCCAAGAGACCCAGTACTTC.

This clonotype was detected a few times. The chain links TRBV9 to TRBJ2-6, with a tentative D call TRBD2 (5 bases). CDR1 is SGDLS and CDR2 is YYNGEE in the germline V gene. Trimming cost V 4 bases and J 1 base, with 9 bases left between them. This CDR3 is built from 15 residues. CDR3 nucleotides: TGTGCCAGCAGCTTCGGGGAATCTGGGGCCAACGTCCTGACTTTC. Its translation is CASSFGESGANVLTF.

As to this clonotype: Just one base apart from a much larger clone, this may be a read error. This chain links TRBV5-1 with TRBJ2-5, with D uncertain. The germline V gene encodes CDR1 SGHRS and CDR2 YFSETQ. The CDR3 runs to 14 residues. Trimming removed 1 base from V and 5 bases from J, with 12 bases in between. DNA of the CDR3: TGCGCCAGCAGCTTGATGACCGGCAGGGAGACCCAGTACTTC. Translation: CASSLMTGRETQYF.

The CDR3 reads CAWDRSKTQYF. For the CDR3, the DNA is TGTGCCTGGGACAGGTCGAAGACCCAGTACTTC. The chain is built from TRBV30 and TRBJ2-5; D is perhaps TRBD1 (6 bases). CDR1 is GTSNPN, CDR2 SVGIG, per germline (reference sequence). The V and J ends lost 5 bases and 6 bases respectively, with 10 bases between them. The length of the CDR3 is 11 residues.

This chain joins TRBV29-1 and TRBJ2-5; a weak D match, TRBD2 (5 bases). The DNA end is a closer match to TRBJ2-1, so the J assignment may be wrong. The CDR3 length is 15 residues. CDR1 and CDR2 (germline): SQVTM, ANQGSEA. CDR3 protein: CSVRKTGSSYNEQFF. Written as DNA, the CDR3 is TGCAGCGTTCGTAAAACGGGGAGCTCCTACAATGAGCAGTTCTTC.

The chain has TRBV9 and TRBJ2-7; D gene unclear. In germline, CDR1 is SGDLS, CDR2 YYNGEE. The CDR3 sequence is 12 residues long. The V gene lost 3 bases and the J gene lost 3 bases, with 7 bases spanning the gap. CDR3 loop: CASSGSNYEQYF. CDR3 sequence (DNA): TGTGCCAGCAGCGGAAGCAACTACGAGCAGTACTTC.

This clonotype was seen repeatedly, ten times or more. This chain connects TRBV10-3 to TRBJ2-1; D is perhaps TRBD1 (6 bases). Trimming stripped 8 bases from V and 4 bases from J, with 15 bases between. The length of the CDR3 is 14 residues. Germline V gene data show CDR1 as ENHRY and CDR2 as SYGVKD. The CDR3: CAISGGRAYNEQFF. The CDR3 DNA sequence: TGTGCCATCTCTGGGGGCAGGGCTTACAATGAGCAGTTCTTC.

The J gene is TRBJ2-7, the V gene TRBV5-5; TRBD1 is a possible D gene (6 bases). The ends were cut back, 7 bases at V and 4 bases at J, with 12 bases in the middle. The germline V gene has CDR1 SGHKS and CDR2 YYEKEE (reference sequence). The CDR3 has 12 residues. CDR3 amino acids: CASGITGYEQYF. CDR3 bases: TGTGCCAGCGGGATTACAGGGTACGAGCAGTACTTC. Full variable domain (remainder filled in from reference TRBV5-5 and TRBJ2-7): DAGVTQSPTHLIKTRGQQVTLRCSPISGHKSVSWYQQVLGQGPQFIFQYYEKEERGRGNFPDRFSARQFPNYSSELNVNALLLGDSALYLCASGITGYEQYFGPGTRLTVT.

The CDR3 DNA reads as TGTGCCAGCAATGGACAGGGGAGATACAATGAGCAGTTCTTC. Residues: CASNGQGRYNEQFF. V gene TRBV2 combines with J gene TRBJ2-1, with 9 bases aligning to TRBD1. Germline values: CDR1 SNHLY, CDR2 FYNNEI. This CDR3 spans 14 amino acids. Germline trimming cut 7 bases from V and 4 bases from J; bases unmatched to any gene: 5.

The chain employs TRBV4-1 and TRBJ1-4; D unclear. The CDR3 loop spans 15 amino acids. V lost 2 bases and J 0 bases, leaving 7 bases between the germline ends. From germline, CDR1 is MGHRA and CDR2 YSYEKL. Here the CDR3 DNA reads TGCGCCAGCAGCCAACAACAAGCAACTAATGAAAAACTGTTTTTT. This translates into CASSQQQATNEKLFF.

This clonotype was counted a few times. The chain is built from TRBV20-1 and TRBJ1-1; 10 bases align to TRBD1. V was pared by 2 bases and J by 1 base, with 1 base of the junction left unmatched. Germline lookup yields CDR1 DFQATT and CDR2 SNEGSKA (reference sequence). This CDR3 has 14 residues. The CDR3 nucleotides read TGCAGTGCTAGAAGACAGGGGGCGAACACTGAAGCTTTCTTT. Its protein product is CSARRQGANTEAFF.

This clonotype occurred a few times. The chain is built from TRBV7-2 and TRBJ2-5; possible D gene TRBD2, 6 bases. Trimming left V 6 bases short and J 4 bases short, with 27 bases between. The CDR3 spans 18 residues. Germline V gene data show CDR1 as SGHTA and CDR2 as FQGNSA. CDR3 residues: CASRLQSLAEYGVETQYF. The CDR3 DNA is TGTGCCAGCAGATTGCAGTCACTAGCAGAGTACGGGGTAGAGACCCAGTACTTC.

This clonotype has a single count. This chain uses TRBV6-1 with TRBJ2-5; unclear D gene. Trimming took 7 bases from V and 7 from J, leaving 10 bases between them. The CDR3 has 11 amino acids. Germline V gene lookup returns CDR1 MNHNS and CDR2 SASEGT. In DNA form, the CDR3 reads TGTGCCAGCACCCTGATAGCGACCCAGTACTTC. This encodes CASTLIATQYF.

The sample holds a few counts of this clonotype. The chain links TRBV6-6 to TRBJ2-1, with D possibly matching TRBD1 (5 bases). The V gene lost 4 bases and the J gene lost 12 bases, with 10 bases spanning the gap. Germline V gene data show CDR1 as MNHNY and CDR2 as SVGAGI (reference sequence). The CDR3 runs 11 residues. CDR3 residues: CASSSRQGQFF. CDR3 DNA: TGTGCCAGCAGTTCGAGGCAGGGGCAGTTCTTC.

The chain uses TRBV4-1 and TRBJ2-1; possible D gene TRBD2, 5 bases. This CDR3 region has 16 residues. Germline values: CDR1 MGHRA, CDR2 YSYEKL. V lost 6 bases, J lost 4 bases, and 19 bases lay in between. The CDR3 is CASRLDSQLGYNEQFF. The CDR3 DNA follows: TGCGCCAGCAGATTGGACTCCCAGCTTGGATACAATGAGCAGTTCTTC.